This T cell receptor (beta chain) is from a study of identical twins. Each CDR3 protein gets one entry after TCRdb re-called the 5' RACE reads with MiXCR. The sample holds hundreds of thousands of distinct CDR3 sequences, approximately 9% seen once. Overall study findings and caveats: Out-of-frame beta sequences exhibited a weaker degree of excess twin sharing. Abundant cord blood beta clonotypes carried fewer insertions; memory repertoires showed none.

Details on this clonotype: Its specificity is not known.

The CDR3 runs to 12 residues. Germline CDR1 is MNHNY and CDR2 is SVGAGI (reference sequence). J gave up 11 bases and V 4 bases, and 4 bases lay outside the gene matches. This sample was shared with a second study, whose subject was yellow fever vaccine responses in identical twins.

The V gene is TRBV6-6, the J gene TRBJ1-1, with TRBD1 identical over 10 bases. The TCR comes from a young woman in good health. Input material: PBMCs. The CDR3 nucleotides are TGTGCCAGCAGTTTCGGGACAGGGGATGCTTTCTTT. Amino acids: CASSFGTGDAFF.